This TCR beta chain was sequenced during a study of T cells in localized non-small cell lung cancer. Germline V gives CDR1 SGHRS, CDR2 YFSETQ. V was trimmed by 5 bases and J by 5 bases, leaving 6 bases between them. The length of the CDR3 is 11 residues. Profiling relied on immunoSEQ multiplex PCR, and the TCRdb table lists in-frame clones only, not all of them. The sample yields some 30,000 clones, 94% seen once. The chain is built from TRBV5-1 and TRBJ2-3; D gene unclear. The source material was peripheral blood, sampled before any cancer treatment. This TCR was sampled from a woman aged 40 to 75 with stage I lung adenocarcinoma. CDR3 protein: CASRERDTQYF. Written as DNA, the CDR3 is TGCGCCAGCAGGGAACGAGATACGCAGTATTTT.